Below are 28 T cell receptor beta chains sequenced from a single sample in a study of CD8 T cells in Susac syndrome. An amount of RNA that ranged from roughly 0.45 to 1 ug was reverse transcribed with random hexamers. Using its own MiXCR run on the immunoSEQ multiplex PCR reads, TCRdb lists one record per CDR3 protein. Among under 550,000 distinct CDR3 sequences listed, approximately 85% were seen once. Sequencing was performed on CD8+ T cells from PBMCs. The receptors were sampled from a human donor with multiple sclerosis.

This chain joins TRBV5-8 and TRBJ2-7, with D tentatively TRBD1 or TRBD2 (5 bases each). The CDR3 covers 14 residues. Trimming stripped 10 bases from V and 2 bases from J, with 19 bases between. The germline V gene has CDR1 SGHTS and CDR2 YDEGEE. The CDR3 DNA is TGTGCCGGGGACGAACAGGCATCACCCTACGAGCAGTACTTC. Protein product: CAGDEQASPYEQYF.

The chain combines TRBV20-1 with TRBJ1-2, with 8 bases aligning to TRBD1. Germline V gene data show CDR1 as DFQATT and CDR2 as SNEGSKA (reference sequence). Trimming at V came to 6 bases and at J to 8 bases, leaving 14 bases not matched to a gene. The CDR3 sequence is 14 residues long. The CDR3 DNA follows: TGCAGTGCGAGACCGGACAGGGAAGGTCGGGGCTACACCTTC. Translated, it gives CSARPDREGRGYTF.

The V and J genes are TRBV2 and TRBJ2-1; 10 bases line up with TRBD1. With V trimmed by 6 bases and J by 5 bases, 4 bases remained unmatched. The CDR3 loop spans 14 amino acids. Germline values: CDR1 SNHLY, CDR2 FYNNEI. The CDR3, as DNA: TGTGCCAGCAGGACCGGGACAGGGGACAATGAGCAGTTCTTC. Translated: CASRTGTGDNEQFF.

This clonotype has only one observation. The chain links TRBV28 to TRBJ2-6; TRBD2 matches at 11 bases. The ends lost 2 bases at V and 0 bases at J; junction bases unmatched: 6. This CDR3 spans 19 amino acids. From germline, CDR1 is MDHEN and CDR2 SYDVKM. CDR3 amino acids: CASSLLGTSGPSGANVLTF. CDR3 bases: TGTGCCAGCAGTTTACTGGGGACTAGCGGACCCTCTGGGGCCAACGTCCTGACTTTC. The complete variable domain, with remaining parts taken from reference TRBV28 and TRBJ2-6, reads DVKVTQSSRYLVKRTGEKVFLECVQDMDHENMFWYRQDPGLGLRLIYFSYDVKMKEKGDIPEGYSVSREKKERFSLILESASTNQTSMYLCASSLLGTSGPSGANVLTFGAGSRLTVL.

The rearrangement joins TRBV5-1 to TRBJ1-3, with D perhaps matching TRBD1 (5 bases). V gave up 4 bases and J gave up 1 base, with 18 bases separating them. The CDR3 consists of 17 residues. CDR1 SGHRS and CDR2 YFSETQ come from the germline V gene. The CDR3 DNA is TGCGCCAGCAGCCCTCGGGGGGTCGGACCTTCTGGAAACACCATATATTTT. Encoded protein: CASSPRGVGPSGNTIYF.

This clonotype was observed a few times. The chain has TRBV7-9 and TRBJ2-7; 10 bases match TRBD1. The CDR3 sequence is 14 residues long. Germline CDR1 and CDR2: SEHNR and FQNEAQ (reference sequence). With V trimmed by 5 bases and J by 3 bases, 4 bases remained unmatched. Written as DNA, the CDR3 is TGTGCCAGCAGCGCCTGGACAGGGGGCTACGAGCAGTACTTC. This encodes CASSAWTGGYEQYF.

The chain combines TRBV6-5 with TRBJ2-7; D might be TRBD1 (6 bases). CDR1 MNHEY and CDR2 SVGAGI come from the germline V gene. The CDR3 is made up of 14 amino acids. Trimming took off 2 bases at V and 3 bases at J, with 11 bases between the two ends. CDR3 protein: CASSYAVQGYEQYF. Written as DNA, the CDR3 is TGTGCCAGCAGTTACGCGGTACAGGGCTACGAGCAGTACTTC.

The genes are TRBV4-1 and TRBJ2-1, with 7 bases that match TRBD2. This CDR3 is built from 14 residues. Germline CDR1 is MGHRA and CDR2 is YSYEKL. V was pared by 4 bases and J by 9 bases, with 9 bases of the junction left unmatched. CDR3 loop: CASSPLGGRIEQFF. In DNA form, the CDR3 reads TGCGCCAGCAGCCCTCTCGGCGGGAGAATTGAGCAGTTCTTC.

The chain couples TRBV29-1 to TRBJ2-7; 7 positions agree with TRBD1. The CDR3 contains 13 residues. V shed 2 bases, J shed 2 bases, and the junction held 3 bases outside the gene matches. CDR1 and CDR2 (germline): SQVTM, ANQGSEA. The CDR3 sequence is CSVELDRTYEQYF. CDR3 nucleotide sequence: TGCAGCGTTGAATTGGACAGGACCTACGAGCAGTACTTC.

This sequence joins TRBV27 and TRBJ2-2; 7 bases line up with TRBD2. Germline V gene data show CDR1 as MNHEY and CDR2 as SMNVEV (reference sequence). V was pared by 10 bases and J by 5 bases, with 10 bases of the junction left unmatched. The CDR3 has 14 amino acids. Written as DNA, the CDR3 is TGTGCCACAACCTACATGGGAGGGACCGGGGAGCTGTTTTTT. Amino acid sequence: CATTYMGGTGELFF.

The chain combines TRBV20-1 with TRBJ1-1; D not resolved. Trimming left V 2 bases short and J 5 bases short, with 9 bases between. The V gene's germline CDR1 is DFQATT and CDR2 SNEGSKA (reference sequence). This CDR3 has 12 residues. DNA for the CDR3: TGCAGTGCTAGACCGCTCAAAACTGAAGCTTTCTTT. This translates into CSARPLKTEAFF.

The J gene is TRBJ1-4, the V gene TRBV20-1; weak D call: TRBD1 (5 bases). Germline V CDR1 and CDR2: DFQATT, SNEGSKA (reference sequence). Between the trimmed V and J ends, which lost 3 bases and 5 bases, there was a span of 19 bases. The CDR3 runs 16 residues. DNA for the CDR3: TGCAGTGCTAGGGGGCGTGTGGCGATGTTCAATGAAAAACTGTTTTTT. This sequence encodes CSARGRVAMFNEKLFF.

The gene calls are TRBV10-3 and TRBJ2-7, with D tentatively TRBD1 (5 bases). V gave up 8 bases and J gave up 2 bases, with 16 bases separating them. The CDR3 sequence is 14 residues long. CDR1 and CDR2 (germline): ENHRY, SYGVKD. CDR3 nucleotide sequence: TGTGCCATCGGGAATGGGCAGGGCCCCTACGAGCAGTACTTC. Its protein product is CAIGNGQGPYEQYF.

The chain employs TRBV7-8 and TRBJ2-1, with D perhaps being TRBD1 or TRBD2 (5 bases each). The germline gives CDR1 SGHVS, CDR2 FQNEAQ. This CDR3 comprises 15 residues. V lost 4 bases and J 7 bases, leaving 17 bases between the germline ends. In DNA, the CDR3 is TGTGCCAGCAGCTCCACGTTGGGGGTTGAGAATGAGCAGTTCTTC. It codes for CASSSTLGVENEQFF.

V gene TRBV4-1 combines with J gene TRBJ2-6, with a tentative D call TRBD2 (5 bases). Germline V gene sequence: CDR1 MGHRA, CDR2 YSYEKL. Trimming removed 3 bases at V and 3 bases at J, with 6 bases between. The CDR3 has 14 amino acids. The CDR3 spells CASSHGGGANVLTF. The DNA of the CDR3 is TGCGCCAGCAGCCACGGAGGTGGGGCCAACGTCCTGACTTTC.

The rearrangement links TRBV5-6 to TRBJ1-4; D gene uncertain. Germline CDR1 is SGHDT and CDR2 is YYEEEE. There are 18 residues in the CDR3. V lost 0 bases and J 3 bases, leaving 18 bases between the germline ends. The CDR3 is CASSLGPPLTEANEKLFF. CDR3 DNA sequence: TGTGCCAGCAGCTTGGGTCCACCCCTAACTGAGGCTAATGAAAAACTGTTTTTT. Together with reference TRBV5-6 and TRBJ1-4, the CDR3 gives the full variable domain: DAGVTQSPTHLIKTRGQQVTLRCSPKSGHDTVSWYQQALGQGPQFIFQYYEEEERQRGNFPDRFSGHQFPNYSSELNVNALLLGDSALYLCASSLGPPLTEANEKLFFGSGTQLSVL.

This clonotype occurred a few times. The chain couples TRBV10-3 to TRBJ1-1; tentative D call: TRBD1 (6 bases). There are 12 residues in the CDR3. Germline CDR1 and CDR2: ENHRY and SYGVKD. V lost 4 bases and J 6 bases, leaving 9 bases between the germline ends. CDR3 loop: CAISGTVAEAFF. The CDR3, as DNA: TGTGCCATCAGTGGGACAGTCGCTGAAGCTTTCTTT.

V gene TRBV7-6 combines with J gene TRBJ1-5; D is uncertain. CDR3 length equals 13 residues. The V gene's germline CDR1 is SGHVS and CDR2 FNYEAQ. V was trimmed by 5 bases and J by 6 bases, leaving 11 bases between them. The CDR3 nucleotides read TGTGCCAGCAGCCTTCATCACGGTCAGCCCCAGCATTTT. This codes for CASSLHHGQPQHF.

V gene TRBV7-6 combines with J gene TRBJ2-7; perhaps TRBD1 as D (6 bases). The CDR3 contains 18 residues. Germline V gene lookup returns CDR1 SGHVS and CDR2 FNYEAQ. V dropped 5 bases and J dropped 8 bases, with 31 bases sitting between them. CDR3 nucleotides: TGTGCCAGCAGCGCCCCGTCGGACAGTTCGAGCTCGGACCTTAAGCAGTACTTC. Translated, it gives CASSAPSDSSSSDLKQYF.

The chain combines TRBV7-2 with TRBJ1-2; no reliable D call. V was cut by 5 bases and J by 4 bases, with 14 bases left in between. Germline CDR1 is SGHTA and CDR2 is FQGNSA. This CDR3 comprises 14 residues. The CDR3: CASSPAEVPYGYTF. The CDR3 DNA is TGTGCCAGCAGCCCGGCGGAGGTCCCCTATGGCTACACCTTC.

Comments on this clonotype: A read error may account for a junction end that differs from germline. The rearrangement joins TRBV9 to TRBJ2-5; TRBD2 aligns across 9 bases. Germline values: CDR1 SGDLS, CDR2 YYNGEE. CDR3 size: 17 residues. DNA for the CDR3: TGTGCCAGCAGCCAAGAAAGCGGGAGGAGGTCCCAAGAGGCCCAGTACTTC. This codes for CASSQESGRRSQEAQYF.

The chain employs TRBV4-1 and TRBJ2-2; 7 bases align to TRBD2. V was pared by 2 bases and J by 5 bases, with 5 bases of the junction left unmatched. Germline loops: CDR1 MGHRA, CDR2 YSYEKL. CDR3 length equals 15 residues. DNA for the CDR3: TGCGCCAGCAGCCAACGGCAGGGAGGGACCGGGGAGCTGTTTTTT. Its protein is CASSQRQGGTGELFF.

This sequence joins TRBV18 and TRBJ1-4, with D perhaps matching TRBD1 (5 bases). The CDR3 extends over 16 amino acids. Germline V gene lookup returns CDR1 KGHSH and CDR2 LQKENI. The V and J ends lost 3 bases and 0 bases respectively, with 11 bases between them. CDR3 in amino acids: CASSPATDTTNEKLFF. The CDR3 DNA follows: TGTGCCAGCTCACCGGCGACGGACACAACTAATGAAAAACTGTTTTTT.

With regard to this clonotype: An end of the junction differs from the germline gene, which may be a read error. The rearrangement joins TRBV25-1 to TRBJ1-1; TRBD1 matches 7 bases. This CDR3 spans 14 amino acids. Per germline, CDR1 MGHDK and CDR2 SYGVNS. CDR3 nucleotide sequence: TGTGCCAGCCGTGACCACAGGGGAAACACTGAAGCTTTCTTT. This gives the protein CASRDHRGNTEAFF.

This clonotype was seen only a few times. The chain employs TRBV6-6 and TRBJ1-1, with D unclear. The length of the CDR3 is 14 residues. V dropped 0 bases and J dropped 0 bases, with 5 bases sitting between them. Per germline, CDR1 MNHNY and CDR2 SVGAGI (reference sequence). In nucleotides, the CDR3 is TGTGCCAGCAGTTACTCTAGGGTGAACACTGAAGCTTTCTTT. Residues: CASSYSRVNTEAFF.

This clonotype was observed a handful of times. The chain combines TRBV6-5 with TRBJ2-5, with 7 bases identical to TRBD1. V gave up 2 bases and J gave up 3 bases; unmatched junction bases: 6. Germline assignment: CDR1 MNHEY and CDR2 SVGAGI. The CDR3 contains 15 residues. Written as DNA, the CDR3 is TGTGCCAGCAGTTACGCGACAGGGAGTGAAGAGACCCAGTACTTC. It yields the protein CASSYATGSEETQYF.

This clonotype showed up just once. The J gene is TRBJ1-2, the V gene TRBV30; TRBD1 might be the D (5 bases). In germline, CDR1 is GTSNPN, CDR2 SVGIG (reference sequence). Trimming cost V 7 bases and J 5 bases, with 14 bases left between them. The CDR3 is made up of 12 amino acids. CDR3 loop: CALRTGGYGYTF. The CDR3 bases are TGTGCCTTACGTACCGGGGGGTATGGCTACACCTTC.

The CDR3 DNA follows: TGCAGCGTTGAGTGGTCTGCGAACACTGAAGCTTTCTTT. The encoded protein is CSVEWSANTEAFF. V usage is TRBV29-1 and J usage is TRBJ1-1; D not certain. The CDR3 loop spans 13 amino acids. CDR1 is SQVTM, CDR2 ANQGSEA, per germline. V dropped 3 bases and J dropped 1 base, with 9 bases sitting between them.